Listed below are T cell receptor beta chains from one sample, sequenced in a study of shared clonotypes between healthy human individuals. TCRdb keeps only in-frame clones here, not all; method: immunoSEQ multiplex PCR. In the table there are roughly 1,100,000 clones, around 74% of which are singletons. Sequencing was performed on memory CD4+ T cells sorted from blood. These receptor sequences come from a man aged 18 to 35 in good health. The conserved cysteine and the conserved F or W are not part of the CDR3 here. The order of the fields is CDR3 protein, V gene.

AWSTRDRRNYGYT	TRBV30
ASSLAGWEGLPY	TRBV5-1
ASSEARGTEAF	TRBV6-1
ASSEAGGGGYEQY	TRBV2
ASSVEGSYEKLF	TRBV9
ASSPLRTGTGELF	TRBV5-4
ASSYSILLGDTEAF	TRBV6-6
ASSQDGQGTYGYT	TRBV4-2
ASSSVAGGRETQY	TRBV5-1
ASSMSGLAGAVTETQY	TRBV9